The 27 T cell receptor beta chains listed next were all sequenced from one sample in a study of T cells after yellow fever vaccination. TCRdb reprocessed the 5' RACE reads with MiXCR, giving one entry per CDR3 protein. The profile covers more than 350,000 distinct CDR3 sequences, with around 10% appearing a single time and roughly 18% taken by the ten largest. The sample in question was PBMCs, obtained on the day of the first yellow fever vaccination. The receptors derive from a man younger than 35 who received the YFV17D yellow fever vaccine.

This clonotype was seen repeatedly, ten times or more. The rearrangement joins TRBV5-1 to TRBJ2-1, with D tentatively TRBD1 (6 bases). Germline V lookup: CDR1 SGHRS, CDR2 YFSETQ. This CDR3 is built from 14 residues. The V end lost 0 bases, the J end lost 8 bases, and 12 bases lay between the germline ends. The CDR3 DNA sequence: TGCGCCAGCAGCTTGGCGGGCTGGGGGCATGAGCAGTTCTTC. Amino acid sequence: CASSLAGWGHEQFF.

This clonotype was found a few times. This chain connects TRBV12-3 or TRBV12-4 to TRBJ1-4; 7 positions match TRBD1. The trim removed 4 bases at V and 7 bases at J, leaving 9 bases unmatched. The CDR3 is 15 amino acids. DNA of the CDR3: TGTGCCAGCAGTTCCCGACAGGGAGGGAGTGAAAAACTGTTTTTT. Amino acids: CASSSRQGGSEKLFF.

The chain combines TRBV5-1 with TRBJ2-3, with TRBD1 identical over 9 bases. Per the germline V gene, CDR1 is SGHRS and CDR2 is YFSETQ. The CDR3 extends over 14 amino acids. J lost 6 bases, V lost 4 bases, and 6 bases had no gene match. In DNA, the CDR3 is TGCGCCAGCAGCACGGACAGGGGCTCGGATACGCAGTATTTT. Protein product: CASSTDRGSDTQYF.

This clonotype appeared a few times. This rearrangement joins TRBV7-9 to TRBJ2-1; no clear D gene. The CDR3 has 13 residues. In germline, CDR1 is SEHNR, CDR2 FQNEAQ (reference sequence). The V gene lost 1 base and the J gene lost 4 bases, with 5 bases spanning the gap. The DNA for the CDR3 is TGTGCCAGCAGCTTAGTCCTTTACAATGAGCAGTTCTTC. Translated: CASSLVLYNEQFF.

CDR3 DNA: TGTGCCAGCAGCTTGGGACCCGACAGGGGCACTGAAGCTTTCTTT. As protein: CASSLGPDRGTEAFF. The chain combines TRBV7-2 with TRBJ1-1, with 8 bases aligning to TRBD1. V shed 3 bases and J 4 bases; nucleotides not matched to a gene: 7. Germline-derived CDR1 and CDR2 are SGHTA and FQGNSA. CDR3 length: 15 residues.

This clonotype was picked up a small number of times. V is TRBV20-1 and J is TRBJ2-7; 8 bases fit TRBD1. This CDR3 is built from 17 residues. CDR1 DFQATT and CDR2 SNEGSKA come from the germline V gene (reference sequence). The trim removed 0 bases at V and 7 bases at J, leaving 17 bases unmatched. CDR3 DNA sequence: TGCAGTGCTAGAGACGCAGATCTCCGGACAGGGTGGGAAGAGCAGTACTTC. Protein sequence: CSARDADLRTGWEEQYF.

The rearrangement links TRBV19 to TRBJ1-5; D remains ambiguous. Germline V CDR1 and CDR2: LNHDA, SQIVND (reference sequence). The CDR3 length is 13 residues. V was clipped by 3 bases and J by 5 bases, with 8 bases between them. The CDR3 region has the DNA TGTGCCAGTAGTATTTTTTCCGATCAGCCCCAGCATTTT. This sequence encodes CASSIFSDQPQHF.

V and J are TRBV7-9 and TRBJ1-2; 7 bases map to TRBD1. Germline CDR1 and CDR2: SEHNR and FQNEAQ (reference sequence). The CDR3 contains 15 residues. The V gene end was trimmed by 3 bases and the J gene end by 6 bases; junction bases not matched to a gene: 10. The CDR3 DNA is TGTGCCAGCAGCTTCGAACGGACAGGCAAGGATGGCTACACCTTC. The encoded protein is CASSFERTGKDGYTF. The variable domain in full, with the rest retrieved from reference TRBV7-9 and TRBJ1-2, is DTGVSQNPRHKITKRGQNVTFRCDPISEHNRLYWYRQTLGQGPEFLTYFQNEAQLEKSRLLSDRFSAERPKGSFSTLEIQRTEQGDSAMYLCASSFERTGKDGYTFGSGTRLTVV.

In its sample, this clonotype was seen a few times. The chain combines TRBV6-1 with TRBJ1-1; TRBD1 matches 8 bases. The CDR3 spans 15 residues. In germline, CDR1 is MNHNS, CDR2 SASEGT. V gave up 7 bases and J gave up 3 bases; unmatched junction bases: 10. The DNA of the CDR3 is TGTGCCAGCAAGGAGGGGACAGGCTGGGACACTGAAGCTTTCTTT. The encoded protein is CASKEGTGWDTEAFF.

J is TRBJ1-4 and V is TRBV4-3; D possibly corresponds to TRBD1 (6 bases). V was clipped by 1 base and J by 8 bases, with 14 bases between them. The CDR3 spans 15 residues. Per the germline V gene, CDR1 is LGHNA and CDR2 is YSLEER. The CDR3 DNA reads as TGCGCCAGCAGCCAAGTCAGGGGAGTAGGAGAAAAACTGTTTTTT. Translated, it gives CASSQVRGVGEKLFF.

Only a few counts were recorded for this clonotype. This rearrangement joins TRBV20-1 to TRBJ1-2; 7 bases are shared with TRBD1. Germline CDR1 DFQATT, CDR2 SNEGSKA (reference sequence). With 3 bases clipped from V and 4 bases from J, the junction kept 5 bases outside the gene matches. This CDR3 spans 13 amino acids. CDR3: CSASRQGFYGYTF. The DNA of the CDR3 is TGCAGTGCTAGTAGACAGGGCTTCTATGGCTACACCTTC.

The sample holds many counts of this clonotype. The chain joins TRBV7-9 to TRBJ2-1; 9 bases are shared with TRBD1. Germline V gives CDR1 SEHNR, CDR2 FQNEAQ (reference sequence). V gave up 4 bases and J gave up 7 bases; unmatched junction bases: 5. The CDR3 spans 14 residues. The CDR3, as DNA: TGTGCCAGCAGCTCCGGGACAGGGTCAAATGAGCAGTTCTTC. This gives the protein CASSSGTGSNEQFF.

This clonotype was detected ten times or more. The J gene is TRBJ1-2, the V gene TRBV7-2; possible D gene TRBD1, 6 bases. The CDR3 spans 13 residues. Germline V lookup: CDR1 SGHTA, CDR2 FQGNSA. Trimming took off 0 bases at V and 4 bases at J, with 6 bases between the two ends. CDR3 in DNA: TGTGCCAGCAGCTTAGCAGGGGGCTATGGCTACACCTTC. Translation: CASSLAGGYGYTF.

The V and J genes are TRBV6-6 and TRBJ1-1, with D unclear. Trimming removed 5 bases at V and 8 bases at J, with 15 bases between. The germline CDR1 and CDR2 sequences are MNHNY and SVGAGI (reference sequence). The CDR3 has 13 residues. Written as DNA, the CDR3 is TGTGCCAGCAGTCACCCCACAGACGGCGAAGCTTTCTTT. This codes for CASSHPTDGEAFF.

This clonotype was detected only once. Since a much larger clone is just one base distant, this may be a read error. The genes are TRBV5-4 and TRBJ2-1; D is perhaps TRBD1 (5 bases). The CDR3 consists of 15 residues. Germline V lookup: CDR1 SGHNT, CDR2 YYREEE (reference sequence). CDR3 DNA sequence: TGTGCCAGCAGCTTGGGATTAGGTCAGGGCAATGAGCAGCTCTTC. As protein: CASSLGLGQGNEQLF.

The chain joins TRBV4-1 to TRBJ2-1; D unresolved. Germline CDR1 reads MGHRA; CDR2 reads YSYEKL. Trimming pared 0 bases from V and 4 bases from J, leaving 10 bases between. There are 15 residues in the CDR3. The CDR3 DNA reads TGCGCCAGCAGCCAAGATCTCCTACAATACAATGAGCAGTTCTTC. Translating gives CASSQDLLQYNEQFF.

This chain uses TRBV29-1 with TRBJ2-5, with 7 positions matching TRBD2. In germline, CDR1 is SQVTM, CDR2 ANQGSEA. V was pared by 3 bases and J by 3 bases, with 1 base of the junction left unmatched. This CDR3 comprises 12 residues. CDR3 nucleotides: TGCAGCGTTGAGGGGGGGGAAGAGACCCAGTACTTC. Translation: CSVEGGEETQYF.

V and J are TRBV7-2 and TRBJ2-7; TRBD2 agrees at 8 bases. The junction had 9 bases not matched to a gene; V was cut back by 5 bases and J by 6 bases. CDR3 length: 14 residues. Germline V CDR1 and CDR2: SGHTA, FQGNSA. The DNA of the CDR3 is TGTGCCAGCAGCCACTATCTAGCGGGCTCCGAGCAGTACTTC. Amino acid sequence: CASSHYLAGSEQYF.

This clonotype was counted between two and nine times. V and J are TRBV28 and TRBJ2-1; TRBD2 agrees at 12 bases. This CDR3 is 14 amino acids long. Trimming cost V 10 bases and J 5 bases; bases outside gene matches: 6. The germline CDR1 and CDR2 sequences are MDHEN and SYDVKM. CDR3 sequence reads: CATMTSGGHNEQFF. CDR3 nucleotides: TGTGCCACCATGACTAGCGGGGGCCACAATGAGCAGTTCTTC.

This rearrangement joins TRBV4-2 to TRBJ1-3; D is uncertain. The CDR3 is 15 residues long. Trimming cost V 0 bases and J 4 bases, with 10 bases left between them. The V gene's germline CDR1 is LGHNA and CDR2 YNFKEQ. The CDR3 coding sequence is TGTGCCAGCAGCCAAGATGTCACTGAGGGAAACACCATATATTTT. Translating it yields CASSQDVTEGNTIYF.

This clonotype was seen only a few times. V gene TRBV27 combines with J gene TRBJ2-7, with TRBD1 matching over 11 bases. V dropped 5 bases and J dropped 7; count of bases not matched to a gene: 10. CDR1 and CDR2 from the germline V gene are MNHEY and SMNVEV (reference sequence). The CDR3 loop spans 15 amino acids. Here the CDR3 DNA reads TGTGCCAGCAGTCCCTCCGGGACAGGGGGGTCTGAGCAGTACTTC. Translating gives CASSPSGTGGSEQYF.

This clonotype was detected a few times. The J gene is TRBJ2-6, the V gene TRBV20-1; D is ambiguous. This CDR3 is built from 13 residues. Germline CDR1 and CDR2: DFQATT and SNEGSKA (reference sequence). V dropped 2 bases and J dropped 0 bases, with 2 bases sitting between them. The CDR3 coding sequence is TGCAGTGCTAGAAACTCTGGGGCCAACGTCCTGACTTTC. Protein product: CSARNSGANVLTF.

The genes are TRBV6-5 and TRBJ1-3; D ambiguous. Germline-derived CDR1 and CDR2 are MNHEY and SVGAGI. This CDR3 has 16 residues. V was clipped by 0 bases and J by 6 bases, with 15 bases between them. DNA for the CDR3: TGTGCCAGCAGTTACTCCCGGGTTGAAGCGCCAAACACCATATATTTT. Protein product: CASSYSRVEAPNTIYF.

This clonotype was seen a few times. One end of the junction fails to match germline, which may point to a read error. This chain uses TRBV30 with TRBJ1-2; weak D call: TRBD1 (5 bases). The CDR3 is 14 residues long. Germline-derived CDR1 and CDR2 are GTSNPN and SVGIG (reference sequence). CDR3 in amino acids: CAWSRSWDHTLIAF. CDR3 bases: TGTGCCTGGAGCAGATCTTGGGACCATACTTTGATAGCCTTC. Full variable domain (remainder filled in from reference TRBV30 and TRBJ1-2): SQTIHQWPATLVQPVGSPLSLECTVEGTSNPNLYWYRQAAGRGLQLLFYSVGIGQISSEVPQNLSASRPQDRQFILSSKKLLLSDSGFYLCAWSRSWDHTLIAFGSGTRLTVV.

This chain's CDR3 is CASSYRQEDNEQFF. The CDR3, as DNA: TGTGCCAGCAGTTACCGACAGGAAGACAATGAGCAGTTCTTC. The chain has TRBV6-5 and TRBJ2-1; D perhaps matches TRBD1 (6 bases). Germline V lookup: CDR1 MNHEY, CDR2 SVGAGI. V gave up 2 bases and J gave up 5 bases, with 10 bases separating them. The CDR3 has 14 amino acids.

The chain links TRBV30 to TRBJ2-3, with 7 nucleotides matching TRBD1. This CDR3 region has 13 residues. V trimming: 3 bases; J trimming: 4 bases; junction bases outside the gene matches: 4. In germline, CDR1 is GTSNPN, CDR2 SVGIG (reference sequence). The CDR3 loop is CAWRRGQADTQYF. CDR3 in DNA: TGTGCCTGGAGAAGGGGGCAGGCAGATACGCAGTATTTT.

This clonotype showed up many times. CDR3 nucleotides: TGTGCCAGCAGGGGGTCGGCGGAAGCTTTCTTT. This gives the protein CASRGSAEAFF. The chain employs TRBV3-1 and TRBJ1-1; D is unresolved. The CDR3 contains 11 residues. Germline loops: CDR1 LGHDT, CDR2 YNNKEL (reference sequence). The V end was cut by 6 bases, the J end by 8 bases, with 10 bases between.